One sample yielded the 8 T cell receptor beta chains listed below, sequenced in a study of T-cell reconstitution after alpha-beta-depleted transplantation in children. Construction of the TCRbeta library involved unique molecular identifiers. TCRdb recomputed calls from the PCR reads with MiXCR, one row per CDR3 protein. The sample carries about 610,000 distinct CDR3 sequences, under 12% recorded once. This sample comprised PBMCs from the stem cell graft donor, obtained from the stem cell graft. Source of these receptors: a human donor who donated a stem cell graft to a child with acute myeloid leukemia.

This clonotype has just a few counts. This sequence joins TRBV7-9 and TRBJ2-5; D unresolved. CDR3 length: 13 residues. CDR1 and CDR2 from the germline V gene are SEHNR and FQNEAQ (reference sequence). The V and J ends lost 4 bases and 5 bases respectively, with 11 bases between them. CDR3 sequence reads: CASSYGSWETQYF. Written as DNA, the CDR3 is TGTGCCAGCAGCTACGGGTCATGGGAGACCCAGTACTTC.

In its sample, this clonotype was seen many times. The chain recombines TRBV20-1 with TRBJ1-1, with D unresolved. Trimming cost V 5 bases and J 1 base, with 11 bases left between them. CDR1 and CDR2 from the germline V gene are DFQATT and SNEGSKA (reference sequence). The CDR3 spans 13 residues. CDR3 sequence: CSAEMDPNTEAFF. CDR3 coding DNA: TGCAGTGCTGAAATGGACCCGAACACTGAAGCTTTCTTT.

This clonotype was counted between two and nine times. The V and J genes are TRBV7-8 and TRBJ2-7; perhaps TRBD2 as D (6 bases). The CDR3 has 13 amino acids. The V end was cut by 2 bases, the J end by 6 bases, with 11 bases between. The V gene's germline CDR1 is SGHVS and CDR2 FQNEAQ. In nucleotides, the CDR3 is TGTGCCAGCAGCTTACCCGGGGGTTCCGAGCAGTACTTC. This translates into CASSLPGGSEQYF.

V is TRBV6-2 or TRBV6-3 and J is TRBJ2-6, with D perhaps TRBD2 (6 bases). The V gene's germline CDR1 is MNHEY and CDR2 SVGEGT. V was shortened by 6 bases and J by 0 bases, with 15 bases between the two germline ends. The CDR3 is made up of 17 amino acids. This CDR3 reads CASRQSAGASGANVLTF. The DNA for the CDR3 is TGTGCCAGCAGACAATCAGCGGGTGCCTCTGGGGCCAACGTCCTGACTTTC.

The gene calls are TRBV4-1 and TRBJ1-5, with D hard to call. This CDR3 is 15 amino acids long. Deletions cut 0 bases from V and 3 bases from J, with 9 bases between. CDR1 and CDR2 (germline): MGHRA, YSYEKL. For the CDR3, the DNA is TGCGCCAGCAGCCAAGATGCAGCTAACAATCAGCCCCAGCATTTT. Residues: CASSQDAANNQPQHF.

This clonotype was counted between two and nine times. The rearrangement uses TRBV11-2 and TRBJ2-7, with a possible D match to TRBD1 (6 bases). The CDR3 totals 14 residues. CDR1 and CDR2 from the germline V gene are SGHAT and FQNNGV. V dropped 3 bases and J dropped 1 base, with 10 bases sitting between them. Written as DNA, the CDR3 is TGTGCCAGCAGCTTCCCACAGGGATCCTACGAGCAGTACTTC. Translating it yields CASSFPQGSYEQYF.

V usage is TRBV7-8 and J usage is TRBJ2-2, with D unresolved. The germline CDR1 and CDR2 sequences are SGHVS and FQNEAQ. The ends were cut back, 1 base at V and 7 bases at J, with 7 bases in the middle. The CDR3 consists of 13 residues. This CDR3 reads CASSLVVDGELFF. CDR3 sequence (DNA): TGTGCCAGCAGCTTAGTAGTGGACGGGGAGCTGTTTTTT.

This clonotype has a handful of counts. The rearrangement joins TRBV6-4 to TRBJ2-1; 8 nucleotides agree with TRBD2. Germline CDR1 and CDR2: MRHNA and SNTAGT. The CDR3 totals 15 residues. V was pared by 5 bases and J by 0 bases, with 3 bases of the junction left unmatched. CDR3 sequence: CASSIGLASYNEQFF. CDR3 in DNA: TGTGCCAGCAGTATCGGACTAGCCTCCTACAATGAGCAGTTCTTC.